This T cell receptor beta chain was obtained from a study of blood T cell repertoires in COVID-19. Study as a whole: Some COVID-19 samples were acute and others convalescent; all came from the United States, Italy and Spain. Sample material is recorded as cDNA or gDNA derived from T cells, B-cell-depleted T cells, or PBMCs.

V dropped 1 base and J dropped 4 bases, with 15 bases sitting between them. The CDR3 contains 16 residues. Germline-derived CDR1 and CDR2 are SGDLS and YYNGEE. Authors' processing steps: Amplification of reference gene primers was used by the study to estimate nucleated cell counts. The protocol was immunoSEQ multiplex PCR, while the TCRdb copy is restricted to in-frame clones and leaves out a portion. From that table come the V and J calls and clone size; the DNA was used to work out D and trimming. This sample has roughly 150,000 clones, with around 79% found just once. This clone was picked up a small number of times.

The origin of this receptor is a man in his fifties or sixties with active or convalescent COVID-19. What was sequenced was peripheral blood. V gene TRBV9 combines with J gene TRBJ2-1, with D tentatively TRBD2 (5 bases). The CDR3 is CASSVFRSGRYNEQFF. CDR3 DNA: TGTGCCAGCAGCGTATTCAGGAGCGGAAGGTACAATGAGCAGTTCTTC.